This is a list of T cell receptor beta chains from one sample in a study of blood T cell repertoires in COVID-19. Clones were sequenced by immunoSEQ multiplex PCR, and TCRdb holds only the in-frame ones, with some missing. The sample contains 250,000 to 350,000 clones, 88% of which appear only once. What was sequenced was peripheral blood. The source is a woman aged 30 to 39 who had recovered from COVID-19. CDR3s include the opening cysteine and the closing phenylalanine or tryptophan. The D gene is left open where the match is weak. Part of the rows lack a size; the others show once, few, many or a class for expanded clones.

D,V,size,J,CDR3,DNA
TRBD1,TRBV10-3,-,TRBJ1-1,CATGGQGFLKNTEAFF,TGTGCCACCGGGGGACAGGGATTTTTAAAGAACACTGAAGCTTTCTTT
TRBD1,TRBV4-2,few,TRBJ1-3,CASSQGQGQGPNTIYF,TGTGCCAGCAGCCAAGGTCAAGGACAGGGCCCAAACACCATATATTTT
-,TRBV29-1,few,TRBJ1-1,CSVGRNTGTEAFF,TGCAGCGTTGGACGAAACACGGGCACTGAAGCTTTCTTT
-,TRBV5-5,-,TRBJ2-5,CASSLSKNQETQYF,TGTGCCAGCAGCCTAAGCAAGAACCAAGAGACCCAGTACTTC
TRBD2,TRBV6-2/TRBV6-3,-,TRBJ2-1,CASSDGTTKQFF,TGTGCCAGCAGCGACGGGACTACAAAGCAGTTCTTC
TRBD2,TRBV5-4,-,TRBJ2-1,CASSSLAGEHRGYNEQFF,TGTGCCAGCAGCTCTCTAGCGGGGGAACATCGCGGGTATAATGAGCAGTTCTTC
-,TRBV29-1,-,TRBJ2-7,CSVGQFEQYF,TGCAGCGTCGGACAGTTCGAGCAGTACTTC
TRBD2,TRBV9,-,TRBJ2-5,CASSFSGGAKTQYF,TGTGCCAGCAGCTTTAGCGGGGGGGCGAAGACCCAGTACTTC
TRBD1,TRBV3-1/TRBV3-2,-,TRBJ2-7,CASSYPGTGGYEQYF,TGTGCCAGCAGCTACCCCGGGACAGGGGGCTACGAGCAGTACTTC
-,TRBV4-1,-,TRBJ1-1,CASSQVREAGTEAFF,TGCGCCAGCAGCCAAGTGAGGGAAGCGGGCACTGAAGCTTTCTTT
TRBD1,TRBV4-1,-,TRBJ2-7,CASSQGTGTSYEQYF,TGCGCCAGCAGCCAAGGGACAGGGACCTCCTACGAGCAGTACTTC
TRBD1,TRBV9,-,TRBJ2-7,CASSAREGQGGSYEQYF,TGTGCCAGCAGCGCCCGAGAAGGACAGGGGGGTTCCTACGAGCAGTACTTC
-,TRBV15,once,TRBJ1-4,CATSSHGAGLATNEKLFF,TGTGCCACCAGCAGCCATGGGGCAGGCTTAGCAACTAATGAAAAACTGTTTTTT
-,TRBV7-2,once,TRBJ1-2,CASSLDTLLGSTSGYTF,TGTGCCAGCAGCTTAGACACGCTATTAGGGAGTACGAGTGGCTACACCTTC
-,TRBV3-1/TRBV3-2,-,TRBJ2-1,CASSQGRGSYNEQFF,TGTGCCAGCAGCCAAGGGAGGGGCTCCTACAATGAGCAGTTCTTC
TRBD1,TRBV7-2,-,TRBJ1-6,CASSLGQSNSPLHF,TGTGCCAGCAGCTTGGGACAGTCAAATTCACCCCTCCACTTT
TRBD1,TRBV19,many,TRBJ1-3,CASRDRAGNTIYF,TGTGCCAGTAGAGACAGGGCTGGAAACACCATATATTTT
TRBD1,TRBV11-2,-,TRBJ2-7,CASSSPGGGEQYF,TGTGCCAGCAGCTCCCCAGGGGGTGGCGAGCAGTACTTC
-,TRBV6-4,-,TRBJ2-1,CASSGAWGAVNEQFF,TGTGCCAGCAGTGGGGCCTGGGGCGCAGTCAATGAGCAGTTCTTC
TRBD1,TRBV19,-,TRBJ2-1,CASSNGQGRNEQFF,TGTGCCAGTAGTAACGGACAGGGAAGGAATGAGCAGTTCTTC
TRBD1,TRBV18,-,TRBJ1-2,CASSPQSLTGGSYYGYTF,TGTGCCAGCTCACCACAGAGCCTGACAGGGGGCAGTTACTATGGCTACACCTTC
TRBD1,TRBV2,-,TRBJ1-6,CASGTENSPLHF,TGTGCCAGCGGGACAGAAAATTCACCCCTCCACTTT
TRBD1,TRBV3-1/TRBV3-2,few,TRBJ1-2,CASSQLWTGGVYGYTF,TGTGCCAGCAGCCAATTATGGACAGGGGGTGTGTATGGCTACACCTTC
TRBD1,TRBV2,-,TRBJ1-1,CASSEAEQGARNTEAFF,TGTGCCAGCAGTGAGGCAGAACAGGGGGCGCGGAACACTGAAGCTTTCTTT
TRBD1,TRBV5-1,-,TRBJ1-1,CASSLGTGTEAFF,TGCGCCAGCAGCCTCGGGACAGGCACTGAAGCTTTCTTT
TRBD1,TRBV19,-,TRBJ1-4,CASSQTTGTGDEKLFF,TGTGCCAGTAGTCAAACAACCGGGACAGGGGACGAAAAACTGTTTTTT
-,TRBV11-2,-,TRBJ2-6,CASSLGHSGANVLTF,TGTGCCAGCAGCTTAGGACACTCTGGGGCCAACGTCCTGACTTTC
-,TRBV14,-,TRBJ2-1,CASSQGLGGAIYNEQFF,TGTGCCAGCAGCCAAGGTCTGGGGGGGGCAATATACAATGAGCAGTTCTTC
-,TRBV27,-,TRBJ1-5,CASSSGYSNQPQHF,TGTGCCAGCAGTTCAGGGTATAGCAATCAGCCCCAGCATTTT